A selection of T cell receptor beta chains follows, all from one sample in a study of T cells during gluten challenge in celiac disease. TCRdb ran MiXCR on the single-cell sequencing reads and lists one entry per CDR3 protein. Among about 340 distinct CDR3 sequences listed, roughly 27% were seen once. The source material was gluten-specific CD4+ T cells sorted from blood using tetramers, sampled at baseline or on day 6, 14 or 28 of gluten challenge (not recorded which). These receptors came from a female donor with celiac disease. The CDR3 runs from the conserved cysteine through the conserved F or W. The D gene is left open where the match is weak. Expanded clones are given a class, and other clones once, few, many or no size at all.

cdr3_length d_call j_call v_call clone_size cdr3_nt cdr3_aa
14 . TRBJ1-6 TRBV30 many TGTGCCTGGAGTGTTTTTGACAGTAATTCACCCCTCCACTTT CAWSVFDSNSPLHF
12 . TRBJ2-5 TRBV29-1 many TGCAGCGCCGATACAGGGTCGGAGACCCAGTACTTC CSADTGSETQYF
18 TRBD2 TRBJ2-5 TRBV4-3 . TGCGCCAGCAGCCAAGGAGCCGGGACTAGCGGGAGGGATGAGACCCAGTACTTC CASSQGAGTSGRDETQYF
16 . TRBJ2-5 TRBV7-2 . TGTGCCAGCAGCATCCGGGGCGGACCGTACCAAGAGACCCAGTACTTC CASSIRGGPYQETQYF
13 . TRBJ2-3 TRBV7-2 . TGTGTCAGCAGCCTTCGATTCACAGATACACAATATTTT CVSSLRFTDTQYF
13 . TRBJ2-7 TRBV29-1 many TGCAGCGTTTCTAGTGTACAGGGCCACGAGCAGTACTTC CSVSSVQGHEQYF
16 TRBD2 TRBJ2-7 TRBV5-6 hyperexpanded TGTGCCAGCAGCTTGTTTGGACTAGCAGGGAGTGGAGAGCAGTACTTC CASSLFGLAGSGEQYF
16 . TRBJ1-2 TRBV6-5 . TGTGCCAGCAGTTACCGTACCTCAGGCGTCCACTATGGCTACACCTTC CASSYRTSGVHYGYTF
14 TRBD1 TRBJ2-7 TRBV4-3 . TGCGCCAGCAGCCACCCCGGGACAGGGAACGAGCAGTACTTC CASSHPGTGNEQYF
15 TRBD2 TRBJ2-3 TRBV7-6 hyperexpanded TGTGCCAGCAGCCGGCTGGCGGGAGGGCCGGATACGCAGTATTTT CASSRLAGGPDTQYF
13 TRBD1 TRBJ1-5 TRBV29-1 hyperexpanded TGCAGCGTGGGACAGGGTTTCGAGGGGCCCCAGCATTTT CSVGQGFEGPQHF
15 . TRBJ2-1 TRBV7-2 medium-sized TGTGCCAGCAGCTTAAGGGCCCTCGACCAAGGCGAGCAGTTCTTC CASSLRALDQGEQFF
18 TRBD2 TRBJ2-1 TRBV4-2 . TGTGCCAGCAGCCAGTACGGGACTAGCGGAACCACCTACAATGAGCAGTTCTTC CASSQYGTSGTTYNEQFF
18 TRBD1 TRBJ2-2 TRBV5-6 hyperexpanded TGTGCCAGCAGCTCTCTGACAGGGGCGATTGCGAACACCGGGGAGCTGTTTTTT CASSSLTGAIANTGELFF
17 . TRBJ2-2 TRBV19 many TGTGCCAGTAGTATTTTCGCCCTCGGGACTAACACCGGGGAGCTGTTTTTT CASSIFALGTNTGELFF